This T cell receptor beta chain was profiled in a study of response to subunit inactivated influenza vaccine. TCRdb reprocessed the RT-PCR reads with MiXCR, giving one entry per CDR3 protein. The table shows 700,000 to 900,000 distinct CDR3 sequences, with less than 25% occurring only once. Germline loops: CDR1 MDHEN, CDR2 SYDVKM. The ends lost 6 bases at V and 7 bases at J; junction bases unmatched: 9. The CDR3 has 14 residues. The sequence was collected from a man between 50 and 59 years old who received an inactivated influenza vaccine. The gene calls are TRBV28 and TRBJ2-7; 10 bases line up with TRBD2. The sample here was PBMCs from blood, taken roughly 5 days after vaccination. The CDR3 is CASRPTLLAGEQYF. The CDR3 DNA reads as TGTGCCAGCAGACCGACGCTACTAGCGGGGGAGCAGTACTTC.